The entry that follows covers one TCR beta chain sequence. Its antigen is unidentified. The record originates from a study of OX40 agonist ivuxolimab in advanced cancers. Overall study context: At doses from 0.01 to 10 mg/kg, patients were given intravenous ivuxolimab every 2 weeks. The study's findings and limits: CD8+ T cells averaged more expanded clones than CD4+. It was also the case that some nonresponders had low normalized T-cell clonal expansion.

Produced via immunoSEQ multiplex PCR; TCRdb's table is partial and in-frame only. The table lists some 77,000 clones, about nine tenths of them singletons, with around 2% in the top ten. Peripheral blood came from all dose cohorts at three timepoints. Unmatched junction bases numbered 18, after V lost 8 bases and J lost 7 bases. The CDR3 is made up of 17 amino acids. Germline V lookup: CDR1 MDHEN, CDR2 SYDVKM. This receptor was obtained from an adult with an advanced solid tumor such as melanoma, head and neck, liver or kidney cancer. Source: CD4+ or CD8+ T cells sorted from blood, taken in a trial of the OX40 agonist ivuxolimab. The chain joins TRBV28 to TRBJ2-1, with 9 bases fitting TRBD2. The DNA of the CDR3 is TGTGCCAGCGGAACGCTCGGGCTAGCGGGGTCAATAAATGAGCAGTTCTTC. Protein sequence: CASGTLGLAGSINEQFF.